Following are 25 T cell receptor beta chains from one sample sequenced in a study of T-cell reconstitution after alpha-beta-depleted transplantation in children. The TCRbeta library incorporated unique molecular identifiers. MiXCR was run by TCRdb on the PCR reads, yielding one entry per CDR3 protein. This table has about 580,000 distinct CDR3 sequences, 20% to 30% appearing once. Here the sequenced sample was PBMCs, taken before TCRalphabeta/CD19-depleted stem cell transplant. The receptors come from a boy younger than two with Wiskott-Aldrich syndrome, due to receive a stem cell transplant.

This clonotype was recorded a few times. The V call is TRBV29-1, the J call TRBJ2-1, with 9 bases matching TRBD2. This CDR3 comprises 16 residues. Germline V CDR1 and CDR2: SQVTM, ANQGSEA. Losses at the gene ends were 3 bases for V and 7 bases for J; bases not matched to a gene: 13. CDR3 nucleotide sequence: TGCAGCGTTGACCCCCCTGGGCTAGCGGGACGGAATGAGCAGTTCTTC. It yields the protein CSVDPPGLAGRNEQFF.

This clonotype was recorded only once. The rearrangement uses TRBV7-9 and TRBJ2-7; no definite D call. The CDR3 is 15 residues long. Germline lookup yields CDR1 SEHNR and CDR2 FQNEAQ (reference sequence). Trimming stripped 5 bases from V and 0 bases from J, with 14 bases between. The CDR3 loop is CASSGLGLSSYEQYF. The CDR3 DNA sequence: TGTGCCAGCAGCGGCCTCGGGTTAAGCTCCTACGAGCAGTACTTC.

Only a few counts were recorded for this clonotype. The chain carries TRBV6-1 and TRBJ1-5; TRBD1 agrees at 9 bases. Trimming cost V 6 bases and J 2 bases; bases outside gene matches: 5. The CDR3 contains 15 residues. The germline gives CDR1 MNHNS, CDR2 SASEGT. The CDR3 sequence is CASRRTGVGNQPQHF. For the CDR3, the DNA is TGTGCCAGCAGGAGGACAGGGGTGGGCAATCAGCCCCAGCATTTT.

This clonotype has only a few counts. The genes are TRBV19 and TRBJ1-4; 7 bases map to TRBD1. The germline V gene has CDR1 LNHDA and CDR2 SQIVND (reference sequence). The CDR3 sequence is 14 residues long. V shed 3 bases, J shed 7 bases, and the junction held 5 bases outside the gene matches. The CDR3 nucleotides are TGTGCCAGTAGTATCCGGGACAGCGGTGAAAAACTGTTTTTT. Translation gives CASSIRDSGEKLFF.

The rearrangement links TRBV12-3 or TRBV12-4 to TRBJ1-2; D is unresolved. Trimming cost V 3 bases and J 4 bases, with 12 bases left between them. The CDR3 covers 14 residues. CDR3 DNA sequence: TGTGCCAGCAGTTTTCTCAACAGACCCTATGGCTACACCTTC. Amino acid sequence: CASSFLNRPYGYTF.

This clonotype was seen a handful of times. The chain combines TRBV11-2 with TRBJ2-5, with 7 bases aligning to TRBD2. The CDR3 length is 14 residues. Unmatched junction bases numbered 5, after V lost 0 bases and J lost 7 bases. Germline CDR1 and CDR2: SGHAT and FQNNGV. CDR3 coding DNA: TGTGCCAGCAGCTTAGAAGGCGGGGGATCGACCCAGTACTTC. Translating gives CASSLEGGGSTQYF.

The chain has TRBV3-1 and TRBJ2-5, with a weak D call TRBD2 (5 bases). Per germline, CDR1 LGHDT and CDR2 YNNKEL (reference sequence). This CDR3 has 14 residues. Trimming cost V 1 base and J 5 bases, with 11 bases left between them. CDR3: CASSQGPREETQYF. The CDR3 DNA reads TGTGCCAGCAGCCAAGGCCCAAGGGAGGAGACCCAGTACTTC.

This clonotype was counted only a few times. This sequence joins TRBV28 and TRBJ2-2; 9 bases are a match to TRBD1. Germline CDR1 MDHEN, CDR2 SYDVKM. The CDR3 is 17 amino acids. The V gene end was trimmed by 4 bases and the J gene end by 3 bases; junction bases not matched to a gene: 9. CDR3 nucleotides: TGTGCCAGCAGTTCGACTGGGACAGGGCGGTACACCGGGGAGCTGTTTTTT. Translating gives CASSSTGTGRYTGELFF.

The V gene is TRBV2, the J gene TRBJ2-5, with a possible D match to TRBD2 (6 bases). Germline CDR1 SNHLY, CDR2 FYNNEI. The CDR3 runs 14 residues. Trimming took 4 bases from V and 3 from J, leaving 12 bases between them. The CDR3: CASSAGGLKETQYF. DNA for the CDR3: TGTGCCAGCAGTGCCGGGGGTCTGAAAGAGACCCAGTACTTC.

The gene calls are TRBV11-2 and TRBJ2-3; D ambiguous. V was cut by 5 bases and J by 5 bases, with 8 bases left in between. The CDR3 length is 12 residues. Germline-derived CDR1 and CDR2 are SGHAT and FQNNGV. CDR3 amino acids: CASSPVGDTQYF. DNA for the CDR3: TGTGCCAGCAGCCCGGTGGGAGATACGCAGTATTTT.

V gene TRBV9 combines with J gene TRBJ2-7; 7 nucleotides align to TRBD2. The CDR3 length is 13 residues. Germline trimming cut 7 bases from V and 5 bases from J; bases unmatched to any gene: 9. Germline CDR1 is SGDLS and CDR2 is YYNGEE. CDR3 in DNA: TGTGCCAGCTCTTGGGGGGAGGGGAACGAGCAGTACTTC. It yields the protein CASSWGEGNEQYF.

This chain connects TRBV5-1 to TRBJ2-3; D possibly uses TRBD1 or TRBD2 (5 bases each). The CDR3 sequence is 15 residues long. V lost 2 bases to trimming and J lost 0 bases, with 10 bases between them. CDR1 and CDR2 (germline): SGHRS, YFSETQ. The CDR3 nucleotides read TGCGCCAGCAGCTTCGAGGGACCAAGCACAGATACGCAGTATTTT. Translating it yields CASSFEGPSTDTQYF.

The rearrangement joins TRBV5-1 to TRBJ2-5; 11 positions match TRBD2. The CDR3 length is 16 residues. Germline values: CDR1 SGHRS, CDR2 YFSETQ. Losses at the gene ends were 3 bases for V and 4 bases for J; bases not matched to a gene: 8. In DNA form, the CDR3 reads TGCGCCAGCAGCTGGATTACTAGCGGGAGTGGAGAGACCCAGTACTTC. Protein: CASSWITSGSGETQYF. The full variable domain, with the rest looked up from reference TRBV5-1 and TRBJ2-5, is KAGVTQTPRYLIKTRGQQVTLSCSPISGHRSVSWYQQTPGQGLQFLFEYFSETQRNKGNFPGRFSGRQFSNSRSEMNVSTLELGDSALYLCASSWITSGSGETQYFGPGTRLLVL.

This clonotype was seen only once. J is TRBJ2-7 and V is TRBV20-1; D is perhaps TRBD1 (5 bases). The CDR3 is 13 amino acids. Between the trimmed V and J ends, which lost 4 bases and 3 bases, there was a span of 13 bases. Germline assignment: CDR1 DFQATT and CDR2 SNEGSKA (reference sequence). The CDR3 loop is CSAMRTKVYEQYF. The CDR3 DNA sequence: TGCAGTGCTATGAGGACAAAAGTCTACGAGCAGTACTTC.

There are a few counts of this clonotype. The rearrangement joins TRBV7-2 to TRBJ1-3; 7 bases are shared with TRBD1. The CDR3 sequence is 16 residues long. Trimming at V came to 4 bases and at J to 0 bases, leaving 6 bases not matched to a gene. CDR1 is SGHTA and CDR2 is FQGNSA in the germline V gene. CDR3 nucleotides: TGTGCCAGCAGCTCCCGACAGGGTCCCTCTGGAAACACCATATATTTT. This gives the protein CASSSRQGPSGNTIYF. Together with reference TRBV7-2 and TRBJ1-3, the CDR3 gives the full variable domain: GAGVSQSPSNKVTEKGKDVELRCDPISGHTALYWYRQSLGQGLEFLIYFQGNSAPDKSGLPSDRFSAERTGGSVSTLTIQRTQQEDSAVYLCASSSRQGPSGNTIYFGEGSWLTVV.

The rearrangement links TRBV7-8 to TRBJ1-5; D possibly corresponds to TRBD1 (5 bases). CDR1 is SGHVS and CDR2 is FQNEAQ in the germline V gene. Trimming removed 2 bases from V and 4 bases from J, with 12 bases in between. This CDR3 is built from 15 residues. The CDR3 sequence is CASSLRAKGNQPQHF. CDR3 sequence (DNA): TGTGCCAGCAGCTTACGGGCCAAGGGGAATCAGCCCCAGCATTTT.

The J gene is TRBJ2-1, the V gene TRBV30, with 9 bases matching TRBD2. CDR1 GTSNPN and CDR2 SVGIG come from the germline V gene (reference sequence). V shed 0 bases, J shed 9 bases, and the junction held 9 bases outside the gene matches. The length of the CDR3 is 15 residues. The CDR3 DNA reads TGTGCCTGGAGTGTTGATGGGCTAGCGGGAAGTGAGCAGTTCTTC. It is translated as CAWSVDGLAGSEQFF.

The J gene is TRBJ1-3, the V gene TRBV29-1; D is unresolved. V lost 7 bases and J lost 0, with 13 bases in between. Germline CDR1 is SQVTM and CDR2 is ANQGSEA. The CDR3 contains 14 residues. The CDR3 DNA follows: TGCAGCGCCCACGGGGTCGGCTCTGGAAACACCATATATTTT. Encoded protein: CSAHGVGSGNTIYF.

J is TRBJ2-6 and V is TRBV5-1; unclear D gene. Germline values: CDR1 SGHRS, CDR2 YFSETQ. The germline V and J ends were trimmed by 0 bases and 0 bases, with 10 bases remaining between them. The CDR3 has 17 amino acids. This CDR3 reads CASSLGPFRSGANVLTF. The CDR3 DNA is TGCGCCAGCAGCTTGGGGCCCTTTCGCTCTGGGGCCAACGTCCTGACTTTC.

J is TRBJ2-2 and V is TRBV12-3 or TRBV12-4, with 15 bases aligning to TRBD2. The J segment lost 0 bases and the V segment lost 6 bases, leaving 5 bases of the junction unmatched. This CDR3 comprises 18 residues. The CDR3 nucleotides are TGTGCCAGCAGGGGACTAGCGGGAGGCCAAACGAACACCGGGGAGCTGTTTTTT. This sequence encodes CASRGLAGGQTNTGELFF.

This rearrangement joins TRBV28 to TRBJ2-3; 8 positions match TRBD2. In germline, CDR1 is MDHEN, CDR2 SYDVKM. This CDR3 is 17 amino acids long. V dropped 2 bases and J dropped 0; count of bases not matched to a gene: 7. CDR3 in DNA: TGTGCCAGCAGTTTAGTCGGGCTAGCGGGTAGCACAGATACGCAGTATTTT. This codes for CASSLVGLAGSTDTQYF.

This clonotype was observed a handful of times. The J gene is TRBJ2-1, the V gene TRBV5-1, with TRBD2 identical over 8 bases. Losses at the gene ends were 7 bases for V and 4 bases for J; bases not matched to a gene: 7. Germline V lookup: CDR1 SGHRS, CDR2 YFSETQ. This CDR3 is built from 14 residues. The CDR3 DNA sequence: TGCGCCAGCGGGACTAGTAGTTCTTACAATGAGCAGTTCTTC. Its translation: CASGTSSSYNEQFF. Using reference TRBV5-1 and TRBJ2-1 for the parts outside the CDR3, the full variable domain is KAGVTQTPRYLIKTRGQQVTLSCSPISGHRSVSWYQQTPGQGLQFLFEYFSETQRNKGNFPGRFSGRQFSNSRSEMNVSTLELGDSALYLCASGTSSSYNEQFFGPGTRLTVL.

DNA of the CDR3: TGTGCCAGCAGTTTACCGGGACAGGGGGCTTTTGAAGCTTTCTTT. It codes for CASSLPGQGAFEAFF. The genes are TRBV12-3 or TRBV12-4 and TRBJ1-1; 12 bases are a match to TRBD1. The V segment lost 2 bases and the J segment 7 bases; nucleotides outside the gene matches: 5. This CDR3 is built from 15 residues.

This clonotype has just a few counts. The chain has TRBV18 and TRBJ2-1; D not resolved. In germline, CDR1 is KGHSH, CDR2 LQKENI. Trimming took off 2 bases at V and 9 bases at J, with 11 bases between the two ends. The CDR3 runs to 13 residues. The CDR3 spells CASSPSLGAEQFF. The CDR3 DNA sequence: TGTGCCAGCTCACCATCCTTAGGAGCTGAGCAGTTCTTC.

This clonotype was counted ten times or more. The gene calls are TRBV7-8 and TRBJ2-7, with D unresolved. CDR3 size: 17 residues. The germline V gene encodes CDR1 SGHVS and CDR2 FQNEAQ. The ends were cut back, 2 bases at V and 0 bases at J, with 17 bases in the middle. CDR3 in DNA: TGTGCCAGCAGCTTATCTCGGCCTAGAGTGTACTCCTACGAGCAGTACTTC. Protein product: CASSLSRPRVYSYEQYF.